These 27 T cell receptor beta chains were all obtained from the same sample, sequenced in a study of blood T cell repertoires in COVID-19. Clones were read by immunoSEQ multiplex PCR, and TCRdb kept only the in-frame ones, dropping some. The sample has 98,000 or so clones, over 75% seen once. The specimen was peripheral blood. These receptors all come from a woman aged 70-85 years with acute or convalescent COVID-19.

This chain uses TRBV7-2 with TRBJ1-5; no definite D call. This CDR3 contains 14 residues. Per the germline V gene, CDR1 is SGHTA and CDR2 is FQGNSA. Trimming took off 1 base at V and 4 bases at J, with 8 bases between the two ends. The CDR3 region has the DNA TGTGCCAGCAGCTTAGTCCGGGATAATCAGCCCCAGCATTTT. Residues: CASSLVRDNQPQHF.

The chain is built from TRBV30 and TRBJ1-2; D remains unclear. V shed 2 bases and J shed 6 bases, with 7 bases lying between them. Looked up from germline, CDR1 is GTSNPN and CDR2 is SVGIG (reference sequence). This CDR3 has 11 residues. CDR3 bases: TGTGCCTGGAGTCCCCTCCATGGCTACACCTTC. It translates to CAWSPLHGYTF.

The chain carries TRBV3-1 (or the pseudogene TRBV3-2) and TRBJ1-1; possibly TRBD1 for D (5 bases). Germline-derived CDR1 and CDR2 are LGHDT and YNNKEL (reference sequence). This CDR3 has 13 amino acids. V was shortened by 6 bases and J by 4 bases, with 12 bases between the two germline ends. CDR3 in amino acids: CASSRGWSTEAFF. As DNA, the CDR3 is TGTGCCAGCAGTAGGGGTTGGAGCACTGAAGCTTTCTTT.

J is TRBJ1-5 and V is TRBV19; TRBD1 matches at 9 bases. The CDR3 loop spans 14 amino acids. Germline CDR1 LNHDA, CDR2 SQIVND (reference sequence). V was clipped by 3 bases and J by 6 bases; unmatched bases: 3. In DNA form, the CDR3 reads TGTGCCAGTAGTATGTGGGACAGGGTTCAGCCCCAGCATTTT. Translating it yields CASSMWDRVQPQHF.

V usage is TRBV2 and J usage is TRBJ1-6, with 12 bases aligning to TRBD1. The CDR3 runs to 16 residues. V gave up 6 bases and J gave up 4 bases; unmatched junction bases: 4. Germline V gives CDR1 SNHLY, CDR2 FYNNEI. DNA of the CDR3: TGTGCCAGCAGCGGGACAGGGGGCTCGTATAATTCACCCCTCCACTTT. Translated, it gives CASSGTGGSYNSPLHF.

J is TRBJ1-5 and V is TRBV7-9; a weak D match, TRBD1 (6 bases). Trimming took off 3 bases at V and 5 bases at J, with 14 bases between the two ends. CDR3 size: 15 residues. Germline lookup yields CDR1 SEHNR and CDR2 FQNEAQ (reference sequence). The CDR3, as DNA: TGTGCCAGCAGCTTTGGGGTTCACAGGGATCAGCCCCAGCATTTT. Residues: CASSFGVHRDQPQHF.

This chain joins TRBV7-3 and TRBJ1-1, with D hard to call. CDR1 is SGHTA and CDR2 is FQGTGA in the germline V gene. Trimming left V 2 bases short and J 1 base short, with 5 bases between. CDR3 length equals 13 residues. CDR3 in DNA: TGTGCCAGCAGCTTAGAACAGAACACTGAAGCTTTCTTT. Translated: CASSLEQNTEAFF.

The chain employs TRBV12-3 or TRBV12-4 and TRBJ1-1; D is ambiguous. The CDR3 sequence is 11 residues long. The V gene lost 8 bases and the J gene lost 5 bases, with 9 bases spanning the gap. CDR3 sequence reads: CASGDRTEAFF. CDR3 bases: TGTGCCAGCGGAGACCGGACTGAAGCTTTCTTT.

This clone showed up just once. This chain links TRBV28 with TRBJ2-1; 11 bases are a match to TRBD2. With 8 bases clipped from V and 7 bases from J, the junction kept 7 bases outside the gene matches. Looked up from germline, CDR1 is MDHEN and CDR2 is SYDVKM. CDR3 length: 14 amino acids. In nucleotides, the CDR3 is TGTGCCAGCCTGACTAGCGGGATAAGGAATGAGCAGTTCTTC. Protein: CASLTSGIRNEQFF. Combining the CDR3 with reference TRBV28 and TRBJ2-1 gives the whole variable domain DVKVTQSSRYLVKRTGEKVFLECVQDMDHENMFWYRQDPGLGLRLIYFSYDVKMKEKGDIPEGYSVSREKKERFSLILESASTNQTSMYLCASLTSGIRNEQFFGPGTRLTVL.

This clone was detected only a few times. CDR3 sequence: CASGTGGNDEKLFF. The DNA for the CDR3 is TGCGCCAGCGGAACAGGGGGCAATGATGAAAAACTGTTTTTT. The rearrangement joins TRBV5-1 to TRBJ1-4; 9 bases align to TRBD1. V shed 7 bases and J 6 bases; nucleotides not matched to a gene: 7. Germline loops: CDR1 SGHRS, CDR2 YFSETQ. The CDR3 extends over 14 amino acids. Using reference TRBV5-1 and TRBJ1-4 for the parts outside the CDR3, the full variable domain is KAGVTQTPRYLIKTRGQQVTLSCSPISGHRSVSWYQQTPGQGLQFLFEYFSETQRNKGNFPGRFSGRQFSNSRSEMNVSTLELGDSALYLCASGTGGNDEKLFFGSGTQLSVL.

The gene calls are TRBV10-3 and TRBJ2-3; 13 bases are a match to TRBD2. With 10 bases clipped from V and 3 bases from J, the junction kept 7 bases outside the gene matches. The CDR3 covers 15 residues. CDR1 is ENHRY and CDR2 is SYGVKD in the germline V gene. The DNA for the CDR3 is TGTGCCACTAGGACTAGCGGGAGTATTACAGATACGCAGTATTTT. Protein: CATRTSGSITDTQYF.

This clone was found once. The V gene is TRBV29-1, the J gene TRBJ1-2, with a possible D match to TRBD1 (6 bases). Trimming took 2 bases from V and 1 from J, leaving 8 bases between them. The CDR3 covers 13 residues. The germline V gene has CDR1 SQVTM and CDR2 ANQGSEA. DNA of the CDR3: TGCAGCGTTGAAAACAGGGATAACTATGGCTACACCTTC. The encoded protein is CSVENRDNYGYTF.

The gene calls are TRBV18 and TRBJ2-7; maybe TRBD2 (5 bases). Germline V CDR1 and CDR2: KGHSH, LQKENI. V lost 2 bases and J lost 2, with 10 bases in between. The length of the CDR3 is 14 residues. Here the CDR3 reads CASSPVLGAYEQYV. The CDR3 DNA reads as TGTGCCAGCTCACCAGTGCTCGGGGCCTACGAGCAGTACGTC.

The chain recombines TRBV28 with TRBJ1-5; 9 bases fit TRBD1. Germline trimming cut 6 bases from V and 7 bases from J; bases unmatched to any gene: 4. This CDR3 region has 13 residues. Germline-derived CDR1 and CDR2 are MDHEN and SYDVKM. CDR3 amino acids: CASRQGAKQPQHF. The CDR3 nucleotides read TGTGCCAGCAGACAGGGGGCGAAGCAGCCCCAGCATTTT.

This sequence joins TRBV6-5 and TRBJ2-5; unclear D gene. Germline assignment: CDR1 MNHEY and CDR2 SVGAGI. The ends were cut back, 4 bases at V and 4 bases at J, with 4 bases in the middle. The length of the CDR3 is 11 residues. CDR3: CASSSGETQYF. DNA of the CDR3: TGTGCCAGCAGTTCCGGAGAGACCCAGTACTTC.

The V and J genes are TRBV6-5 and TRBJ1-2, with a tentative D call TRBD1 (6 bases). The V end lost 8 bases, the J end lost 4 bases, and 17 bases lay between the germline ends. This CDR3 is 14 amino acids long. The V gene's germline CDR1 is MNHEY and CDR2 SVGAGI. CDR3 sequence: CASCEQGWIYGYTF. In DNA form, the CDR3 reads TGTGCCAGCTGCGAACAGGGATGGATCTATGGCTACACCTTC.

The V call is TRBV7-2, the J call TRBJ1-2; possibly TRBD1 for D (6 bases). The CDR3 consists of 15 residues. Deletions cut 5 bases from V and 0 bases from J, with 13 bases between. The germline V gene has CDR1 SGHTA and CDR2 FQGNSA. The CDR3 loop is CASSPRDRTNYGYTF. CDR3 DNA sequence: TGTGCCAGCAGCCCTAGAGACAGGACTAACTATGGCTACACCTTC.

This clone came up a few times. This chain links TRBV5-1 with TRBJ1-4; D ambiguous. With 4 bases removed from V and 8 bases from J, the gap between germline ends came to 15 bases. The CDR3 spans 14 residues. Germline V gene lookup returns CDR1 SGHRS and CDR2 YFSETQ. The CDR3 region has the DNA TGCGCCAGCAGCCCGACACCGGAGGGCGAAAAACTGTTTTTT. It encodes CASSPTPEGEKLFF.

The chain links TRBV3-1 (or the pseudogene TRBV3-2) to TRBJ2-5, with 11 nucleotides matching TRBD2. Germline CDR1 and CDR2: LGHDT and YNNKEL (reference sequence). Trimming cost V 10 bases and J 5 bases; bases outside gene matches: 9. This CDR3 comprises 14 residues. CDR3 amino acids: CATSRLAGGETQYF. For the CDR3, the DNA is TGTGCCACCTCGAGGCTAGCGGGGGGTGAGACCCAGTACTTC.

The chain links TRBV19 to TRBJ2-1; 13 nucleotides match TRBD2. Per the germline V gene, CDR1 is LNHDA and CDR2 is SQIVND (reference sequence). V dropped 9 bases and J dropped 7; count of bases not matched to a gene: 9. This CDR3 comprises 15 residues. The CDR3 DNA reads TGTGCCAGCCAGTTACTAGCGGGAGGGCCGAATGAGCAGTTCTTC. Encoded protein: CASQLLAGGPNEQFF.

This sequence joins TRBV6-5 and TRBJ2-5, with TRBD1 matching 9 bases. In germline, CDR1 is MNHEY, CDR2 SVGAGI. J gave up 5 bases and V 0 bases, and 1 base lay outside the gene matches. This CDR3 is 14 amino acids long. The CDR3 DNA follows: TGTGCCAGCAGTTACTCGACAGGGGGGGAGACCCAGTACTTC. Translation: CASSYSTGGETQYF.

A word on this clone: The same CDR3 also results from other DNA sequences found in this sample. CDR3 bases: TGTGCCAGCAGGACAGGGGGTACCTACGAGCAGTACTTC. It codes for CASRTGGTYEQYF. The chain links TRBV28 to TRBJ2-7; the match to TRBD1 covers 9 bases. From germline, CDR1 is MDHEN and CDR2 SYDVKM. J gave up 2 bases and V 6 bases, and 2 bases lay outside the gene matches. The CDR3 contains 13 residues.

The CDR3 nucleotides read TGTGCCAGTAGTAAGCCTCAGGGCCCGTCAAATTCACCCCTCCACTTT. Encoded protein: CASSKPQGPSNSPLHF. V gene TRBV19 combines with J gene TRBJ1-6; the D gene is possibly TRBD1 (5 bases). Germline assignment: CDR1 LNHDA and CDR2 SQIVND (reference sequence). Deletions cut 4 bases from V and 7 bases from J, with 17 bases between. The CDR3 is 16 residues long.

The J gene is TRBJ2-7, the V gene TRBV2; 9 nucleotides agree with TRBD2. Germline CDR1 is SNHLY and CDR2 is FYNNEI. The CDR3 contains 14 residues. The V segment lost 7 bases and the J segment 0 bases; nucleotides outside the gene matches: 4. The CDR3 loop is CASNPTSGSYEQYF. The CDR3 DNA is TGTGCCAGCAACCCGACTAGCGGCTCCTACGAGCAGTACTTC.

J is TRBJ1-1 and V is TRBV7-2; 11 bases match TRBD1. This CDR3 comprises 17 residues. Germline trimming cut 5 bases from V and 4 bases from J; bases unmatched to any gene: 12. Looked up from germline, CDR1 is SGHTA and CDR2 is FQGNSA. The CDR3 is CASSPGQGAVGVTEAFF. The CDR3 region has the DNA TGTGCCAGCAGCCCCGGACAGGGGGCGGTGGGAGTCACTGAAGCTTTCTTT. Filled out from reference TRBV7-2 and TRBJ1-1, the complete variable domain reads GAGVSQSPSNKVTEKGKDVELRCDPISGHTALYWYRQSLGQGLEFLIYFQGNSAPDKSGLPSDRFSAERTGGSVSTLTIQRTQQEDSAVYLCASSPGQGAVGVTEAFFGQGTRLTVV.

This clone was observed a few times. This sequence joins TRBV7-9 and TRBJ1-1; 9 bases line up with TRBD1. With 8 bases clipped from V and 5 bases from J, the junction kept 12 bases outside the gene matches. The CDR3 runs 15 residues. CDR1 and CDR2 (germline): SEHNR, FQNEAQ (reference sequence). The CDR3 DNA reads as TGTGCCAGCGGAGAGGACAGGGGACAGTGGACTGAAGCTTTCTTT. Translating it yields CASGEDRGQWTEAFF. Variable domain in full (rest from reference TRBV7-9 and TRBJ1-1): DTGVSQNPRHKITKRGQNVTFRCDPISEHNRLYWYRQTLGQGPEFLTYFQNEAQLEKSRLLSDRFSAERPKGSFSTLEIQRTEQGDSAMYLCASGEDRGQWTEAFFGQGTRLTVV.

V is TRBV12-2 and J is TRBJ2-6; no DNA check was done on the table's D call, TRBD2. TRBV12-2 is noted as a pseudogene. The CDR3 length is 16 residues. CDR3 residues: CASRPRRSSGANVLTF. The DNA of the CDR3 is TGTGCAAGTCGCCCGCGACGGAGCTCTGGGGCCAACGTCCTGACTTTC.